A selection of T cell receptor beta chains follows, all from one sample in a study of blood T cell repertoires in COVID-19. Here immunoSEQ multiplex PCR was the method, and the copy in TCRdb shows in-frame clones only, minus some. The sample lists under 200,000 clones, 82% seen once, with around 5.5% in the top ten. The sequenced material came from PBMCs or T cells enriched from blood (not recorded which). The receptor set was obtained from a woman in her sixties with acute COVID-19. Each CDR3 is given without its conserved first and last residue.

V gene	J gene	CDR3 protein
TRBV6-2/TRBV6-3	TRBJ1-1	ASSSITHEAF
TRBV29-1	TRBJ1-2	SVEDRDSRQGYT
TRBV10-3	TRBJ1-5	ASGRGTGGGNQPQH
TRBV5-6	TRBJ1-2	ASSFRQGDGYT
TRBV11-2	TRBJ1-4	ASSFRDGNEKLF
TRBV7-9	TRBJ2-3	ASSLEASTDTQY
TRBV6-2/TRBV6-3	TRBJ2-3	ASSYEGGVKTTQY
TRBV19	TRBJ1-6	ASSPPTGSRSPLH
TRBV12-3/TRBV12-4	TRBJ1-6	ASSSDRESPLH
TRBV14	TRBJ1-2	ASSQEHRIYGYT
TRBV25-1	TRBJ1-2	ASQVGQGQGYT
TRBV19	TRBJ1-2	ASVKTEPTNYGYT
TRBV28	TRBJ2-7	ASSLLGGLLWEQY
TRBV4-2	TRBJ2-3	ASSQFQSGATTDTQY